This is a list of T cell receptor beta chains from one sample in a study of shared clonotypes between healthy human individuals. Measured with immunoSEQ multiplex PCR; TCRdb has only the in-frame clones, and not every one. Among about 990,000 clones listed, about 84% were seen once. Sequencing input: memory CD4+ T cells from PBMCs. The source is a young man in good health. Some clones in this sample may be carry-over from other donors' samples. The CDR3 runs from the conserved cysteine through the conserved F or W. D genes are given only for firm matches. Where a row states a size, it is once, few, many or the class of an expanded clone; other rows omit it.

>TRBV6-4|-|TRBJ2-6|TRBD1
CASSPGQEGANVLTF
TGTGCCAGCAGCCCCGGACAGGAAGGGGCCAACGTCCTGACTTTC
>TRBV6-5|-|TRBJ2-7|TRBD1
CASSYGGRGYEQYF
TGTGCCAGCAGTTACGGAGGCAGGGGGTACGAGCAGTACTTC
>TRBV5-1|once|TRBJ2-5|TRBD2
CASSLGANGRGQETQYF
TGCGCCAGCAGCTTGGGTGCTAACGGGAGGGGGCAAGAGACCCAGTACTTC
>TRBV12-5|-|TRBJ2-3|-
CASGNLQGARDTQYF
TGTGCTAGTGGTAATCTACAGGGAGCCCGGGATACGCAGTATTTT
>TRBV5-1|many|TRBJ2-2|TRBD2
CASSLWYGRAAGELFF
TGCGCCAGCAGCTTGTGGTACGGGAGGGCCGCCGGGGAGCTGTTTTTT
>TRBV5-1|-|TRBJ2-3|-
CASSLPRGRQSGTDTQYF
TGCGCCAGCAGCTTGCCCCGCGGGCGGCAATCTGGCACAGATACGCAGTATTTT
>TRBV11-3|-|TRBJ2-2|-
CASSSRSGTGELFF
TGTGCCAGCAGCTCCCGATCAGGCACCGGGGAGCTGTTTTTT
>TRBV7-2|-|TRBJ2-3|-
CASSSDSTSDTQYF
TGTGCCAGCAGCTCGGACTCTACCTCAGATACGCAGTATTTT
>TRBV19|-|TRBJ2-7|TRBD1
CASSIDRQGAYEQYF
TGTGCCAGTAGTATTGACAGGCAGGGGGCCTACGAGCAGTACTTC
>TRBV7-2|-|TRBJ2-2|-
CASSLLWGAVTGELFF
TGTGCCAGCAGCTTATTATGGGGGGCCGTTACCGGGGAGCTGTTTTTT
>TRBV6-1|-|TRBJ2-5|-
CASSEGAEIRSRTQYF
TGTGCCAGCAGTGAAGGGGCAGAGATTAGATCCCGGACCCAGTACTTC
>TRBV7-9|-|TRBJ1-1|-
CASTPQRVATEAFF
TGTGCCAGCACCCCCCAACGAGTCGCGACTGAAGCTTTCTTT